These 5 T cell receptor beta chains were sequenced from one sample in a study of shared clonotypes between healthy human individuals (dated by TCRdb to about 2020). Library preparation used the immunoSEQ multiplex PCR assay. The immuneACCESS repertoire file appears here via TCRdb, limited to in-frame rearrangements. These files lack a portion of the clones; in checked studies, under half of the deficit traces to unresolved V genes, and the cause of the others is not known. In this sample the table shows roughly 2.4 million clones, under 97% of which occur a single time. 0.1% to 0.15% of the sample rests with the top ten. Sequencing was performed on naive CD4+ T cells sorted from blood. Interpreted using the paper, the cell subset or site label stands for: CD45RA+ positively selected. The receptors originated from a man aged 18 to 29 in good health.

V and J are TRBV7-2 and TRBJ2-5; TRBD2 aligns across 10 bases. The junction had 6 bases not matched to a gene; V was cut back by 6 bases and J by 5 bases. This CDR3 is 14 amino acids long. From germline, CDR1 is SGHTA and CDR2 FQGNSA. The CDR3 reads CASRVAGGGETQYF. In nucleotides, the CDR3 is TGTGCCAGCAGGGTAGCGGGAGGCGGGGAGACCCAGTACTTC.

The CDR3 loop reads CASSENPQETQYF. DNA for the CDR3: TGCGCCAGCAGTGAGAATCCGCAAGAGACCCAGTACTTC. This chain connects TRBV10-2 to TRBJ2-5; D remains ambiguous. Trimming cost V 2 bases and J 2 bases, with 6 bases left between them. This CDR3 region has 13 residues. Germline lookup yields CDR1 WSHSY and CDR2 SAAADI.

In its sample, this clone was seen a few times. The genes are TRBV20-1 and TRBJ1-6, with D hard to call. Trimming removed 4 bases from V and 11 bases from J, with 6 bases in between. The germline CDR1 and CDR2 sequences are DFQATT and SNEGSKA (reference sequence). This CDR3 has 10 amino acids. The CDR3 sequence: CSAMSPPLHF. DNA for the CDR3: TGCAGTGCTATGAGTCCACCCCTCCACTTT.

V gene TRBV6-1 combines with J gene TRBJ1-5; D gene unclear. V was shortened by 7 bases and J by 0 bases, with 10 bases between the two germline ends. From germline, CDR1 is MNHNS and CDR2 SASEGT. The CDR3 is 14 residues long. CDR3: CASNPDYSNQPQHF. CDR3 DNA: TGTGCCAGCAATCCAGATTATAGCAATCAGCCCCAGCATTTT.

The V and J genes are TRBV2 and TRBJ1-2; D is uncertain. Per germline, CDR1 SNHLY and CDR2 FYNNEI. The CDR3 loop spans 13 amino acids. V lost 4 bases, J lost 3 bases, and 9 bases lay in between. CDR3 bases: TGTGCCAGCAGTGCTCGGGGAGACTATGGCTACACCTTC. Residues: CASSARGDYGYTF.